This T cell receptor beta chain was identified in a study of Graves' ophthalmopathy and Graves' hyperthyroidism. Being free of ophthalmopathy for 18 months of follow-up defined stable hyperthyroidism. Diagnostic conclusions were grounded in clinical symptoms, serum thyroxine, TRAb, thyroid ultrasound and orbital computed tomography. The authors used Ficoll-Paque density gradient centrifugation to separate PBMCs. The input was around 9.9 ml of fresh peripheral blood. Trimming stripped 1 base from V and 2 bases from J, with 6 bases between. CDR1 SGDLS and CDR2 YYNGEE come from the germline V gene. The CDR3 sequence is 13 residues long. From RNA, the CDR3 regions of TCR beta chains were amplified and sequenced. An opening RT-PCR round employed HTBI primers and preceded a second-round multiplex PCR. TCRdb redid the calling of the multiplex PCR reads with MiXCR, one entry per CDR3 protein. The table lists some 350,000 distinct CDR3 sequences, 15% to 20% of them singletons.

A remark on this clonotype: Its antigen is undetermined.

Study results and limitations: Ophthalmopathy progression predictions by the model showed approximately 79% specificity and 70.59% sensitivity.

Source material: peripheral blood. The clonotype originates from an adult woman with stable Graves' hyperthyroidism. The chain employs TRBV9 and TRBJ2-5; unclear D gene. CDR3 nucleotide sequence: TGTGCCAGCAGCGTACCTCCTCAAGAGACCCAGTACTTC. It is translated as CASSVPPQETQYF.